These 28 T cell receptor beta chains share one sample of origin, sequenced in a study of T cells in Graves' hyperthyroidism and ophthalmopathy. TCR beta CDR3 region amplification was performed from RNA transcripts. First-round RT-PCR of the TCR CDR3 relied on the HTBI primer set. TCRdb reprocessed the multiplex PCR reads via MiXCR and lists one record per CDR3 protein. Of hundreds of thousands of distinct CDR3 sequences detected, around 13% appear once; the ten largest clones hold roughly 25%. The sequencing input was blood. These receptors all stem from a woman in her 30s with Graves' hyperthyroidism.

This clonotype came up once. The chain joins TRBV28 to TRBJ2-7; either TRBD1 or TRBD2 may supply D (5 bases each). The CDR3 length is 15 residues. The germline gives CDR1 MDHEN, CDR2 SYDVKM. The V gene lost 5 bases and the J gene lost 3 bases, with 17 bases spanning the gap. The CDR3 region is CASSVPGRIDYEQYF. CDR3 nucleotides: TGTGCCAGCAGTGTTCCGGGACGGATAGACTACGAGCAGTACTTC.

The V gene is TRBV25-1, the J gene TRBJ2-7; TRBD1 aligns across 8 bases. The germline CDR1 and CDR2 sequences are MGHDK and SYGVNS. V trimming: 4 bases; J trimming: 3 bases; junction bases outside the gene matches: 8. CDR3 size: 15 residues. The CDR3 loop is CASSATIGQGYEQYF. CDR3 coding DNA: TGTGCCAGCAGTGCAACGATTGGACAGGGCTACGAGCAGTACTTC.

This clonotype was seen a few times. This chain joins TRBV6-1 and TRBJ2-7, with D possibly TRBD2 on 6 matching bases. Germline CDR1 reads MNHNS; CDR2 reads SASEGT. Trimming took 1 base from V and 3 from J, leaving 10 bases between them. CDR3 length: 14 amino acids. CDR3 DNA sequence: TGTGCCAGCAGTGAAGGAGTAGCGGTCTACGAGCAGTACTTC. Protein product: CASSEGVAVYEQYF.

This clonotype was counted only a few times. The rearrangement uses TRBV30 and TRBJ2-1; no firm D call. CDR3 length: 15 amino acids. Germline V gene data show CDR1 as GTSNPN and CDR2 as SVGIG (reference sequence). V lost 4 bases and J lost 4, with 17 bases in between. CDR3 coding DNA: TGTGCCTGGAAAGCTCTTCGCGCTATTTACAATGAGCAGTTCTTC. Amino acid sequence: CAWKALRAIYNEQFF.

This clonotype was observed at least ten times. V gene TRBV5-8 combines with J gene TRBJ1-2, with 8 bases lining up with TRBD1. V lost 4 bases to trimming and J lost 4 bases; unmatched junction nucleotides: 3. The CDR3 has 13 residues. Looked up from germline, CDR1 is SGHTS and CDR2 is YDEGEE. The CDR3: CASSRTGGYGYTF. CDR3 coding DNA: TGTGCCAGCAGCCGAACAGGGGGCTATGGCTACACCTTC.

This clonotype was recorded at least ten times. The chain combines TRBV6-2 or TRBV6-3 with TRBJ2-1; D may be TRBD2 (7 bases). Trimming left V 5 bases short and J 6 bases short, with 17 bases between. The germline V gene has CDR1 MNHEY and CDR2 SVGEGT. CDR3 length equals 15 residues. DNA for the CDR3: TGTGCCAGCAGTCCACAGGGAGGGTTAGGCAATGAGCAGTTCTTC. As protein: CASSPQGGLGNEQFF.

This clonotype came up many times. This chain uses TRBV30 with TRBJ1-1; D is undetermined. Germline V gene data show CDR1 as GTSNPN and CDR2 as SVGIG (reference sequence). This CDR3 spans 13 amino acids. Between the trimmed V and J ends, which lost 3 bases and 0 bases, there was a span of 8 bases. In DNA, the CDR3 is TGTGCCTGGAGGGATTTCATGAACACTGAAGCTTTCTTT. Its translation is CAWRDFMNTEAFF.

This chain connects TRBV12-3 or TRBV12-4 to TRBJ2-7; 9 nucleotides match TRBD2. V lost 11 bases and J lost 8; bases outside the gene matches: 10. The CDR3 covers 12 residues. The CDR3 DNA follows: TGTGCCGAAATCCAGCGGGAGGACCAGCAGTACTTC. This gives the protein CAEIQREDQQYF.

In this sample, this clonotype turned up a few times. This chain uses TRBV28 with TRBJ2-7, with 12 bases identical to TRBD2. The CDR3 has 19 residues. The germline V gene encodes CDR1 MDHEN and CDR2 SYDVKM. Trimming removed 3 bases from V and 0 bases from J; junction bases left unmatched: 12. CDR3 sequence reads: CASSFLIGLAGSNSYEQYF. The CDR3 nucleotides read TGTGCCAGCAGTTTTCTCATCGGACTAGCGGGATCGAACTCCTACGAGCAGTACTTC.

This clonotype was recorded many times. J is TRBJ2-5 and V is TRBV28, with D possibly TRBD1 on 7 matching bases. The CDR3 extends over 14 amino acids. The V end was cut by 9 bases, the J end by 3 bases, with 17 bases between. The germline gives CDR1 MDHEN, CDR2 SYDVKM. The CDR3, as DNA: TGTGCCAGTGGCGGGACAGTAAAAAAAGAGACCCAGTACTTC. It encodes CASGGTVKKETQYF.

The chain combines TRBV6-1 with TRBJ1-5; 8 positions match TRBD1. The CDR3 spans 16 residues. V was pared by 6 bases and J by 5 bases, with 12 bases of the junction left unmatched. Per the germline V gene, CDR1 is MNHNS and CDR2 is SASEGT. The CDR3 DNA sequence: TGTGCCAGCAGGGGGGCTTCAGGGGGCGCATATCAGCCCCAGCATTTT. Its translation: CASRGASGGAYQPQHF.

This clonotype has a handful of counts. The CDR3 end shows no conserved phenylalanine or tryptophan, and so a read error is likely. This chain joins TRBV11-2 and TRBJ2-7, with TRBD2 matching over 7 bases. J was trimmed by 2 bases and V by 4 bases; bases with no gene match: 5. The length of the CDR3 is 14 residues. CDR1 is SGHAT, CDR2 FQNNGV, per germline. The CDR3 nucleotides read TGTGCCAGCAGCTCACAAGCGGGACCCTACGAGCAGTACCTC. This encodes CASSSQAGPYEQYL.

Notes on this clonotype: A read error may account for a junction end that differs from germline. The CDR3 reads CATSGQFYSGANVLTF. The CDR3 bases are TGCGCAACATCGGGACAGTTTTACTCTGGGGCCAACGTCCTGACTTTC. The chain has TRBV30 and TRBJ2-6; 7 nucleotides align to TRBD1. The CDR3 contains 16 residues. The V gene's germline CDR1 is GTSNPN and CDR2 SVGIG (reference sequence).

This clonotype was seen ten or more times. V and J are TRBV24-1 and TRBJ2-1, with 7 nucleotides matching TRBD2. This CDR3 contains 16 residues. The germline V gene encodes CDR1 KGHDR and CDR2 SFDVKD. With 2 bases clipped from V and 8 bases from J, the junction kept 11 bases outside the gene matches. The CDR3 region is CATSDWKWEGRYEQFF. The CDR3 nucleotides read TGTGCCACCAGTGATTGGAAGTGGGAGGGCCGCTATGAGCAGTTCTTC.

This clonotype was seen at least ten times. This chain connects TRBV7-8 to TRBJ1-1, with D hard to call. The CDR3 contains 12 residues. Trimming removed 1 base at V and 6 bases at J, with 6 bases between. Germline V lookup: CDR1 SGHVS, CDR2 FQNEAQ. CDR3 in amino acids: CASSLGTPEAFF. The DNA for the CDR3 is TGTGCCAGCAGCTTAGGGACTCCTGAAGCTTTCTTT.

This clonotype was detected many times. The rearrangement uses TRBV2 and TRBJ2-7, with unresolved D. Germline CDR1 SNHLY, CDR2 FYNNEI. V lost 3 bases to trimming and J lost 1 base, with 7 bases between them. The CDR3 covers 13 residues. This CDR3 reads CASSDVLSYEQYF. The DNA of the CDR3 is TGTGCCAGCAGTGACGTTCTTTCCTACGAGCAGTACTTC.

This clonotype was seen only a few times. The rearrangement uses TRBV3-1 and TRBJ2-7; no clear D gene. Germline V gene data show CDR1 as LGHDT and CDR2 as YNNKEL (reference sequence). V was cut by 0 bases and J by 3 bases, with 9 bases left in between. This CDR3 has 14 amino acids. CDR3 bases: TGTGCCAGCAGCCAAGATTCTGACAACTACGAGCAGTACTTC. Amino acids: CASSQDSDNYEQYF.

The sample holds many counts of this clonotype. This chain uses TRBV7-9 with TRBJ2-7; D ambiguous. V was clipped by 4 bases and J by 2 bases, with 15 bases between them. Germline V gene data show CDR1 as SEHNR and CDR2 as FQNEAQ (reference sequence). This CDR3 region has 15 residues. CDR3 loop: CASSSLQVAAYEQYF. The CDR3 region has the DNA TGTGCCAGCAGCTCCTTGCAGGTGGCCGCCTACGAGCAGTACTTC.

This clonotype was observed many times. The V and J genes are TRBV10-3 and TRBJ2-4; either TRBD1 or TRBD2 may supply D (6 bases each). V was shortened by 8 bases and J by 8 bases, with 13 bases between the two germline ends. The germline V gene has CDR1 ENHRY and CDR2 SYGVKD. The CDR3 spans 12 residues. The CDR3 DNA sequence: TGTGCCATCGGACAGTCGGGGGACATTCAGTACTTC. Translating gives CAIGQSGDIQYF.

The V and J genes are TRBV19 and TRBJ1-2, with 7 nucleotides matching TRBD1. V lost 7 bases and J lost 4; bases outside the gene matches: 6. The germline V gene encodes CDR1 LNHDA and CDR2 SQIVND (reference sequence). The CDR3 totals 13 residues. CDR3 DNA sequence: TGTGCCAGTACCTATGGACAGGCCTATGGCTACACCTTC. It translates to CASTYGQAYGYTF.

The chain is built from TRBV9 and TRBJ2-1; 15 bases agree with TRBD2. CDR3 length: 16 amino acids. Germline CDR1 reads SGDLS; CDR2 reads YYNGEE. With 3 bases clipped from V and 7 bases from J, the junction kept 5 bases outside the gene matches. DNA of the CDR3: TGTGCCAGCAGCGGAGGGGGACTAGCGGGAGGAAATGAGCAGTTCTTC. The encoded protein is CASSGGGLAGGNEQFF.

At least ten counts were recorded for this clonotype. J is TRBJ2-2 and V is TRBV24-1, with TRBD1 as a possible D gene (6 bases). The CDR3 is made up of 14 amino acids. From germline, CDR1 is KGHDR and CDR2 SFDVKD. This CDR3 is CAVSHRALGGELFF. The CDR3 DNA follows: TGTGCGGTTTCCCACAGGGCGCTCGGCGGGGAGCTGTTTTTT.

The CDR3 DNA is TGCGCCAGCAGCAACGGGGGGAGGAGTGAAAAACTGTTTTTT. This translates into CASSNGGRSEKLFF. This chain links TRBV5-1 with TRBJ1-4; perhaps TRBD1 as D (5 bases). CDR1 and CDR2 from the germline V gene are SGHRS and YFSETQ. CDR3 length: 14 residues. V lost 4 bases to trimming and J lost 7 bases, with 14 bases between them. The whole variable domain, filled in from reference TRBV5-1 and TRBJ1-4, reads KAGVTQTPRYLIKTRGQQVTLSCSPISGHRSVSWYQQTPGQGLQFLFEYFSETQRNKGNFPGRFSGRQFSNSRSEMNVSTLELGDSALYLCASSNGGRSEKLFFGSGTQLSVL.

This clonotype was seen repeatedly, ten times or more. The V call is TRBV28, the J call TRBJ2-5; 7 bases align to TRBD2. V was clipped by 4 bases and J by 13 bases; unmatched bases: 6. This CDR3 is built from 11 residues. Germline loops: CDR1 MDHEN, CDR2 SYDVKM. Here the CDR3 reads CASSSRGFSYF. The CDR3 DNA sequence: TGTGCCAGCAGTTCGCGGGGGTTTTCGTACTTC.

The genes are TRBV19 and TRBJ1-3; D is uncertain. CDR3 length equals 16 residues. Germline V gives CDR1 LNHDA, CDR2 SQIVND (reference sequence). V shed 5 bases and J shed 0 bases, with 14 bases lying between them. The CDR3 coding sequence is TGTGCCAGTAGTCCGGGATCGACGAACTCTGGAAACACCATATATTTT. It codes for CASSPGSTNSGNTIYF.

This sequence joins TRBV6-1 and TRBJ1-2; the D gene is possibly TRBD1 (5 bases). V shed 3 bases and J shed 1 base, with 15 bases lying between them. The germline V gene has CDR1 MNHNS and CDR2 SASEGT. The CDR3 has 16 residues. The CDR3 sequence is CASSDAGAGINYGYTF. The DNA for the CDR3 is TGTGCCAGCAGTGATGCCGGGGCAGGCATTAACTATGGCTACACCTTC.

The genes are TRBV18 and TRBJ1-5, with 8 nucleotides matching TRBD1. V trimming: 4 bases; J trimming: 5 bases; junction bases outside the gene matches: 7. The germline CDR1 and CDR2 sequences are KGHSH and LQKENI. The CDR3 consists of 15 residues. CDR3 protein: CASSLQNRGYQPQHF. CDR3 bases: TGTGCCAGCTCACTCCAAAACAGGGGGTATCAGCCCCAGCATTTT.

This clonotype showed up just once. The V and J genes are TRBV28 and TRBJ2-1; D might be TRBD2 (6 bases). The CDR3 contains 13 residues. V was trimmed by 6 bases and J by 10 bases, leaving 16 bases between them. Germline V lookup: CDR1 MDHEN, CDR2 SYDVKM. The CDR3 loop reads CASRVAEGGEQFF. As DNA, the CDR3 is TGTGCCAGCAGGGTCGCGGAGGGCGGGGAGCAGTTCTTC.